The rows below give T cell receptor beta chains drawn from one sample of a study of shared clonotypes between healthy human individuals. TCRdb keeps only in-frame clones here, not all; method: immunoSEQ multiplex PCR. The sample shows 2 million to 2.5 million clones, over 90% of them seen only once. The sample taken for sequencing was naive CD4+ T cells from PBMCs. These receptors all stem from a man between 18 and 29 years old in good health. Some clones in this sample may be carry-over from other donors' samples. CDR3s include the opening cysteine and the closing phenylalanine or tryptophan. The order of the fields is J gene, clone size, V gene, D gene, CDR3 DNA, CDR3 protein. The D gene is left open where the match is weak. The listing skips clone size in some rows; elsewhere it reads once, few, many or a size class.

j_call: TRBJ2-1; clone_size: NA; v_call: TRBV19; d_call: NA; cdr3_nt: TGTGCCAGTAGTATGTGGTGGAGCGACAATGAGCAGTTCTTC; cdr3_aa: CASSMWWSDNEQFF
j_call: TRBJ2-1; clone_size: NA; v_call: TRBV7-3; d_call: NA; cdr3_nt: TGTGCCAGCAGCATCACGGGGGAGCAGTTCTTC; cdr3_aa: CASSITGEQFF
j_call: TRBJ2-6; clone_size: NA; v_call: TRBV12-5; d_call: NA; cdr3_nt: TGTGCTAGTGGTCCCCTGACGGCTAGCGCCTCTGGGGCCAACGTCCTGACTTTC; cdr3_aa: CASGPLTASASGANVLTF
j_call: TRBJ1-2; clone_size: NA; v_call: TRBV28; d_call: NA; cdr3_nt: TGTGCCAGCAGTTTAATGCCAGGGTATAATGGCTACACCTTC; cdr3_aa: CASSLMPGYNGYTF
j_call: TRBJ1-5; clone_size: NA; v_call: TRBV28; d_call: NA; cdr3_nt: TGTGCCAGCAGTCGTTCACTACGGAGCCTCAATCAGCCCCAGCATTTT; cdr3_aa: CASSRSLRSLNQPQHF
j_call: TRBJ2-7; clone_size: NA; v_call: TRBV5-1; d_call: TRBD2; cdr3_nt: TGCGCCAGCAGCTTGTCACAGGGGGCGACCGTGGCTAGCGGGAGGCGATCCTACGAGCAGTACTTC; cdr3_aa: CASSLSQGATVASGRRSYEQYF
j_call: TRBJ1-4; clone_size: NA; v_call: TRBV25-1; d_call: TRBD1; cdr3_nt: TGTGCCAGCAGTGAATCGGCGACAGGGGATGAAAAACTGTTTTTT; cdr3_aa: CASSESATGDEKLFF
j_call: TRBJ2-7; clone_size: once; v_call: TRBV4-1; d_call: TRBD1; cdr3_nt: TGCGCCAGCAGCCGACAGGACAGGGGGCCGCTGGAGCAGTACTTC; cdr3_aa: CASSRQDRGPLEQYF
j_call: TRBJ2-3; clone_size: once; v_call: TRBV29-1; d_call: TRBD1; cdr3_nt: TGCAGCGCCGCAATCGGGACAGGGGGGGATACGCAGTATTTT; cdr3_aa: CSAAIGTGGDTQYF
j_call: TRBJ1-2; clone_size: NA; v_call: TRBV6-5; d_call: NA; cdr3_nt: TGTGCCAGCAGTTATTCAGGCGGGTATGGCTACACCTTC; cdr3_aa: CASSYSGGYGYTF
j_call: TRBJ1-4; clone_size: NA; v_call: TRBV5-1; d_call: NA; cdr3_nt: TGCGCCAGCCATCGAGGAGGGTACGAAAAACTGTTTTTT; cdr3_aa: CASHRGGYEKLFF
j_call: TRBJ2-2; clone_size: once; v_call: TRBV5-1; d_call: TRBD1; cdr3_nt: TGCGCCAGCAGCAAAGCCGGGACAGTGAACACCGGGGAGCTGTTTTTT; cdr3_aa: CASSKAGTVNTGELFF
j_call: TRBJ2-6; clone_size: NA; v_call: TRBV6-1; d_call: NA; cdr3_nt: TGTGCCAGCAGTGAGCAGGGACGTGCTGGGGCCAACGTCCTGACTTTC; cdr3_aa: CASSEQGRAGANVLTF
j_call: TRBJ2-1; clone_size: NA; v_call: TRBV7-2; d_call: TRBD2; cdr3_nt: TGTGCCAGCAGCTTAGACCCAGCGGGAGGCGACAATGAGCAGTTCTTC; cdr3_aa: CASSLDPAGGDNEQFF
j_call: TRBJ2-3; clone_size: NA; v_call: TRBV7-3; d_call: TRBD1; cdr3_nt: TGTGCCAGCAGCTCGGGACAGGGGACCACAGATACGCAGTATTTT; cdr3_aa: CASSSGQGTTDTQYF
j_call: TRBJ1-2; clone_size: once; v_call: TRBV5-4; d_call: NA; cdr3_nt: TGTGCCAGCAGCTTCAGGGCGACCTATGGCTACACCTTC; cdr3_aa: CASSFRATYGYTF
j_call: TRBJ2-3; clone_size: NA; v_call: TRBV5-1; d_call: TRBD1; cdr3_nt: TGCGCCAGCAGCCCCGGACAGGGGATCGCAGATACGCAGTATTTT; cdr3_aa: CASSPGQGIADTQYF
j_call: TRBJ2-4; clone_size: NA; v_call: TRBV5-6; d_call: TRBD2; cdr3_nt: TGTGCCAGCAGCTTGGCTAGCGGGAGTGTGGACATTCAGTACTTC; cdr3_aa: CASSLASGSVDIQYF